Following are 8 T cell receptor beta chains from one sample sequenced in a study of blood T cells in healthy people across ages. A sample-barcoded 5' primer and a J-beta primer mix were used in a second PCR of about 6 to 11 cycles. TCRdb processed the 5' RACE reads anew with MiXCR; each CDR3 protein has one entry. In the table there are almost 1 million distinct CDR3 sequences, just over 50% of which are singletons. The sequenced sample consisted of blood. These TCRs come from an older woman in good health.

This clonotype showed up just a few times. The rearrangement joins TRBV29-1 to TRBJ2-3, with 7 positions matching TRBD2. The CDR3 loop spans 15 amino acids. CDR1 and CDR2 (germline): SQVTM, ANQGSEA. Losses at the gene ends were 2 bases for V and 2 bases for J; bases not matched to a gene: 7. The CDR3: CSVEKGGIPTDTQYF. The CDR3 region has the DNA TGCAGCGTTGAAAAGGGAGGGATCCCCACAGATACGCAGTATTTT.

This rearrangement joins TRBV4-1 to TRBJ2-5; 11 nucleotides agree with TRBD1. With V trimmed by 4 bases and J by 0 bases, 7 bases remained unmatched. From germline, CDR1 is MGHRA and CDR2 YSYEKL. The CDR3 loop spans 17 amino acids. Written as DNA, the CDR3 is TGCGCCAGCAGCCCGGGGGACAGGGGGGGGTACCAAGAGACCCAGTACTTC. Translated, it gives CASSPGDRGGYQETQYF.

The chain links TRBV3-1 to TRBJ2-1, with 9 positions matching TRBD2. Looked up from germline, CDR1 is LGHDT and CDR2 is YNNKEL (reference sequence). V lost 8 bases and J lost 5; bases outside the gene matches: 10. This CDR3 spans 15 amino acids. CDR3 bases: TGTGCCAGCGGGATTGGGCTAGCGGGGAACAATGAGCAGTTCTTC. Protein: CASGIGLAGNNEQFF.

The gene calls are TRBV19 and TRBJ2-5; D possibly corresponds to TRBD1 (5 bases). With 5 bases removed from V and 0 bases from J, the gap between germline ends came to 7 bases. The CDR3 length is 13 residues. CDR1 is LNHDA and CDR2 is SQIVND in the germline V gene (reference sequence). CDR3 coding DNA: TGTGCCAGTAGTCAGACAGACCAAGAGACCCAGTACTTC. As protein: CASSQTDQETQYF.

The chain combines TRBV4-1 with TRBJ1-5; D not resolved. This CDR3 contains 14 residues. V shed 1 base and J shed 6 bases, with 10 bases lying between them. From germline, CDR1 is MGHRA and CDR2 YSYEKL. This CDR3 is CASSQGAVSQPQHF. The CDR3, as DNA: TGCGCCAGCAGCCAAGGGGCAGTCAGTCAGCCCCAGCATTTT.

The chain employs TRBV5-1 and TRBJ1-1, with D perhaps matching TRBD1 (6 bases). V lost 2 bases and J 4 bases, leaving 9 bases between the germline ends. This CDR3 spans 13 amino acids. Germline CDR1 and CDR2: SGHRS and YFSETQ. The DNA for the CDR3 is TGCGCCAGCAGCTTTAAGGGGGGCACTGAAGCTTTCTTT. As protein: CASSFKGGTEAFF.

This CDR3 reads CSAHRTSAYEQYF. The CDR3 bases are TGCAGTGCACATAGGACTAGCGCCTACGAGCAGTACTTC. This sequence joins TRBV20-1 and TRBJ2-7; 9 positions match TRBD2. This CDR3 comprises 13 residues. V dropped 6 bases and J dropped 2; count of bases not matched to a gene: 5. CDR1 DFQATT and CDR2 SNEGSKA come from the germline V gene (reference sequence).

This clonotype was found a few times. A much larger clone is a single base away; this may be a read error. J is TRBJ2-5 and V is TRBV29-1; 7 bases fit TRBD1. The CDR3 runs 12 residues. Germline trimming cut 6 bases from V and 3 bases from J; bases unmatched to any gene: 4. The germline V gene encodes CDR1 SQVTM and CDR2 ANQGSEA. The CDR3 DNA is TGCAGCGTCCGGGACAGCAAAGAGACCCAGTACTTC. Amino acids: CSVRDSKETQYF.